A single sample is the source of the 29 T cell receptor beta chains below, sequenced in a study of OX40 agonist ivuxolimab in advanced cancers. The repertoire was sequenced with immunoSEQ multiplex PCR; TCRdb's copy has only in-frame clones and lacks some. Altogether about 58,000 clones are present, approximately 87% being singletons, with the ten largest covering approximately 3.1%. Sequenced material: CD4+ or CD8+ T cells sorted from blood, taken in a trial of the OX40 agonist ivuxolimab. The receptors originated from an adult with an advanced solid tumor such as melanoma, head and neck, liver or kidney cancer.

This chain links TRBV7-8 with TRBJ1-5; D unresolved. The CDR3 has 15 amino acids. Between the trimmed V and J ends, which lost 2 bases and 3 bases, there was a span of 11 bases. Germline loops: CDR1 SGHVS, CDR2 FQNEAQ. CDR3 amino acids: CASSLWGQINQPQHF. For the CDR3, the DNA is TGTGCCAGCAGCTTATGGGGTCAAATCAATCAGCCCCAGCATTTT.

This rearrangement joins TRBV5-4 to TRBJ1-1; TRBD1 aligns across 8 bases. The junction had 9 bases not matched to a gene; V was cut back by 4 bases and J by 4 bases. Germline V gives CDR1 SGHNT, CDR2 YYREEE (reference sequence). The CDR3 runs 15 residues. The CDR3 DNA follows: TGTGCCAGCAGCCGCGTGCAGGGGGCAGTCACTGAAGCTTTCTTT. Amino acid sequence: CASSRVQGAVTEAFF.

The rearrangement joins TRBV2 to TRBJ2-5; a weak D match, TRBD2 (5 bases). V lost 6 bases and J lost 6, with 11 bases in between. In germline, CDR1 is SNHLY, CDR2 FYNNEI. The CDR3 has 12 residues. The DNA for the CDR3 is TGTGCCAGCAGCGAGGGAGAGAAGACCCAGTACTTC. This sequence encodes CASSEGEKTQYF.

This chain uses TRBV18 with TRBJ1-3, with D maybe TRBD1 (5 bases). The CDR3 is made up of 17 amino acids. Germline lookup yields CDR1 KGHSH and CDR2 LQKENI. Deletions cut 6 bases from V and 2 bases from J, with 20 bases between. CDR3 bases: TGTGCCAGCTCGCCTCAGGGCGGGGTCCCCACTGGAAACACCATATATTTT. This translates into CASSPQGGVPTGNTIYF.

The chain joins TRBV28 to TRBJ1-2, with D hard to call. In germline, CDR1 is MDHEN, CDR2 SYDVKM. V lost 5 bases, J lost 4 bases, and 11 bases lay in between. This CDR3 region has 13 residues. This CDR3 reads CASSADPIYGYTF. Written as DNA, the CDR3 is TGTGCCAGCAGTGCTGATCCGATCTATGGCTACACCTTC.

The chain links TRBV13 to TRBJ1-4; 9 positions agree with TRBD1. V was clipped by 1 base and J by 6 bases; unmatched bases: 6. This CDR3 is built from 16 residues. The germline CDR1 and CDR2 sequences are PRHDT and FYEKMQ (reference sequence). CDR3 in DNA: TGTGCCAGCAGCTTAGTAGGGACAGGGAGTGATGAAAAACTGTTTTTT. This translates into CASSLVGTGSDEKLFF.

The V gene is TRBV19, the J gene TRBJ1-6; TRBD1 agrees at 7 bases. V was clipped by 4 bases and J by 7 bases; unmatched bases: 4. Germline V gene sequence: CDR1 LNHDA, CDR2 SQIVND (reference sequence). This CDR3 has 14 amino acids. The CDR3 is CASSRGQVNSPLHF. CDR3 in DNA: TGTGCCAGTAGTAGAGGACAGGTCAATTCACCCCTCCACTTT.

This clone turned up a few times. The chain has TRBV9 and TRBJ1-3, with no clear D. The CDR3 is made up of 16 amino acids. CDR1 SGDLS and CDR2 YYNGEE come from the germline V gene. Trimming took 0 bases from V and 0 from J, leaving 10 bases between them. The CDR3, as DNA: TGTGCCAGCAGCGTAGGGATGGAGTCCTCTGGAAACACCATATATTTT. Its translation is CASSVGMESSGNTIYF. The full variable domain, rest sourced from reference TRBV9 and TRBJ1-3, is DSGVTQTPKHLITATGQRVTLRCSPRSGDLSVYWYQQSLDQGLQFLIQYYNGEERAKGNILERFSAQQFPDLHSELNLSSLELGDSALYFCASSVGMESSGNTIYFGEGSWLTVV.

V is TRBV6-5 and J is TRBJ1-1; a possible D gene is TRBD1 (5 bases). This CDR3 contains 15 residues. CDR1 is MNHEY and CDR2 is SVGAGI in the germline V gene. V was trimmed by 3 bases and J by 0 bases, leaving 11 bases between them. CDR3 sequence (DNA): TGTGCCAGCAGTTATTCCGGGACGGTGAACACTGAAGCTTTCTTT. As protein: CASSYSGTVNTEAFF.

The chain couples TRBV28 to TRBJ2-3; D not certain. Germline CDR1 MDHEN, CDR2 SYDVKM. This CDR3 has 12 amino acids. Trimming removed 6 bases at V and 2 bases at J, with 6 bases between. CDR3 DNA sequence: TGTGCCAGCAGCACTTACACAGATACGCAGTATTTT. This encodes CASSTYTDTQYF.

The chain links TRBV7-9 to TRBJ2-1; D may correspond to TRBD1 or TRBD2 (5 bases each). Per germline, CDR1 SEHNR and CDR2 FQNEAQ (reference sequence). CDR3 length equals 14 residues. Trimming removed 1 base from V and 8 bases from J, with 12 bases in between. CDR3 protein: CASSLVSGADEQFF. Here the CDR3 DNA reads TGTGCCAGCAGCTTAGTGTCCGGGGCTGATGAGCAGTTCTTC.

By its share, this clone is medium-sized (0.01 to 0.1%). This sequence joins TRBV21-1 and TRBJ1-5; whether TRBD1, the table's D call, matches the DNA was not checked. TRBV21-1 corresponds to a pseudogene. The CDR3 covers 16 residues. Here the CDR3 DNA reads TGTGCCAGCAGCACCGGGACAGGGAGTGGCAATCAGCCCCAGCATTTT. Its protein product is CASSTGTGSGNQPQHF.

This chain connects TRBV9 to TRBJ2-1; 8 bases fit TRBD1. CDR3 length: 16 amino acids. The germline CDR1 and CDR2 sequences are SGDLS and YYNGEE. V was clipped by 5 bases and J by 6 bases; unmatched bases: 13. The CDR3 DNA follows: TGTGCCAGCAGTGCGAGACGGACAGGGTACAGCAATGAGCAGTTCTTC. It is translated as CASSARRTGYSNEQFF.

V is TRBV21-1 and J is TRBJ2-1; TRBD1 reflects the table's D call only, with no check against the DNA. TRBV21-1 is a pseudogene segment. This CDR3 has 14 amino acids. CDR3 sequence reads: CASRGQGLNNEQFF. The CDR3 DNA follows: TGTGCCAGCAGGGGACAGGGGCTAAACAATGAGCAGTTCTTC.

The rearrangement uses TRBV30 and TRBJ2-7; D unresolved. CDR1 is GTSNPN, CDR2 SVGIG, per germline (reference sequence). The V gene lost 2 bases and the J gene lost 2 bases, with 7 bases spanning the gap. There are 12 residues in the CDR3. This chain's CDR3 is CAWSIGAYEQYF. Here the CDR3 DNA reads TGTGCCTGGAGTATCGGAGCCTACGAGCAGTACTTC.

Points on this clone: Other DNA sequences in the sample encode the same CDR3. Here the CDR3 reads CASSFLANQPQHF. In DNA, the CDR3 is TGTGCCAGCAGTTTTTTAGCCAATCAGCCCCAGCATTTT. The chain joins TRBV27 to TRBJ1-5; D is uncertain. Trimming stripped 3 bases from V and 3 bases from J, with 6 bases between. Germline V lookup: CDR1 MNHEY, CDR2 SMNVEV (reference sequence). CDR3 length: 13 amino acids.

The chain carries TRBV7-3 and TRBJ1-6; no clear D. V lost 2 bases and J 4 bases, leaving 12 bases between the germline ends. Germline assignment: CDR1 SGHTA and CDR2 FQGTGA. There are 16 residues in the CDR3. The DNA of the CDR3 is TGTGCCAGCAGCTTAGGTGCCACGGGTTATAATTCACCCCTCCACTTT. Translated, it gives CASSLGATGYNSPLHF.

The CDR3 reads CASSKGQLYQETQYF. The DNA of the CDR3 is TGCGCCAGCAGCAAGGGACAGCTGTACCAAGAGACCCAGTACTTC. The chain combines TRBV5-1 with TRBJ2-5, with TRBD1 matching 7 bases. The length of the CDR3 is 15 residues. Looked up from germline, CDR1 is SGHRS and CDR2 is YFSETQ. V shed 4 bases, J shed 0 bases, and the junction held 6 bases outside the gene matches.

The V and J genes are TRBV7-9 and TRBJ1-1; 10 nucleotides agree with TRBD1. Germline CDR1 reads SEHNR; CDR2 reads FQNEAQ (reference sequence). The V segment lost 4 bases and the J segment 0 bases; nucleotides outside the gene matches: 8. CDR3 length: 17 residues. The CDR3 reads CASSWGTGATLNTEAFF. For the CDR3, the DNA is TGTGCCAGCAGCTGGGGGACAGGGGCCACTTTGAACACTGAAGCTTTCTTT.

The chain uses TRBV30 and TRBJ1-4, with D tentatively TRBD1 (6 bases). V gave up 2 bases and J gave up 7 bases, with 26 bases separating them. CDR3 length: 18 amino acids. From germline, CDR1 is GTSNPN and CDR2 SVGIG (reference sequence). This CDR3 is CAWSSSRDTSRVGEKLFF. In DNA, the CDR3 is TGTGCCTGGAGTTCTTCACGGGACACTAGCAGGGTGGGTGAAAAACTGTTTTTT.

V and J are TRBV7-9 and TRBJ2-5, with 11 bases fitting TRBD2. CDR1 and CDR2 from the germline V gene are SEHNR and FQNEAQ (reference sequence). This CDR3 contains 15 residues. V dropped 5 bases and J dropped 8; count of bases not matched to a gene: 10. The CDR3, as DNA: TGTGCCAGCAGCAAGGGGACTAGCGGTTGGGAAACCCAGTACTTC. Its translation: CASSKGTSGWETQYF.

V gene TRBV7-2 combines with J gene TRBJ2-1, with D possibly being TRBD1 (5 bases). Trimming took 7 bases from V and 8 from J, leaving 15 bases between them. The CDR3 sequence is 13 residues long. Per germline, CDR1 SGHTA and CDR2 FQGNSA. The CDR3 DNA is TGTGCCAGCATCCTCCTGGCAGGGTATGAGCAGTTCTTC. Amino acid sequence: CASILLAGYEQFF.

This chain uses TRBV7-9 with TRBJ1-2, with D tentatively TRBD1 (5 bases). In germline, CDR1 is SEHNR, CDR2 FQNEAQ (reference sequence). The CDR3 contains 14 residues. V was pared by 1 base and J by 4 bases, with 10 bases between. This chain's CDR3 is CASSLEQEIYGYTF. CDR3 nucleotides: TGTGCCAGCAGCTTAGAACAGGAAATCTATGGCTACACCTTC.

This clone came up once. This chain joins TRBV5-1 and TRBJ2-5; D call uncertain. With 0 bases removed from V and 1 base from J, the gap between germline ends came to 10 bases. The CDR3 covers 15 residues. From germline, CDR1 is SGHRS and CDR2 YFSETQ. The CDR3 sequence: CASSLAVAVQETQYF. The DNA of the CDR3 is TGCGCCAGCAGCTTGGCCGTGGCAGTCCAAGAGACCCAGTACTTC.

This rearrangement joins TRBV7-8 to TRBJ1-2, with D perhaps TRBD1 (6 bases). In germline, CDR1 is SGHVS, CDR2 FQNEAQ. This CDR3 region has 14 residues. V was cut by 5 bases and J by 4 bases, with 14 bases left in between. CDR3 in DNA: TGTGCCAGCAGCCTACGACAGGTAGGCTATGGCTACACCTTC. Amino acids: CASSLRQVGYGYTF.

The rearrangement uses TRBV29-1 and TRBJ2-1, with 10 bases lining up with TRBD2. This CDR3 has 13 residues. Per germline, CDR1 SQVTM and CDR2 ANQGSEA. With V trimmed by 7 bases and J by 6 bases, 6 bases remained unmatched. The CDR3 spells CSESGGALNEQFF. The CDR3, as DNA: TGCAGCGAGAGCGGGGGGGCACTCAATGAGCAGTTCTTC.

The chain joins TRBV27 to TRBJ2-7; D is undetermined. Trimming removed 7 bases at V and 1 base at J, with 8 bases between. Germline CDR1 is MNHEY and CDR2 is SMNVEV (reference sequence). The CDR3 is 12 amino acids. In nucleotides, the CDR3 is TGTGCCAGCATTGGGCGTTCCTACGAGCAGTACTTC. This translates into CASIGRSYEQYF.

The chain links TRBV6-5 to TRBJ1-4, with TRBD1 matching over 9 bases. Germline V lookup: CDR1 MNHEY, CDR2 SVGAGI. CDR3 length: 14 residues. V was pared by 6 bases and J by 11 bases, with 10 bases of the junction left unmatched. The CDR3 protein is CASSRDRVSKKLFF. The CDR3 DNA reads as TGTGCCAGCAGCCGGGACAGGGTCAGTAAGAAACTGTTTTTT.

V gene TRBV5-6 combines with J gene TRBJ1-2; 7 nucleotides match TRBD1. This CDR3 region has 12 residues. Trimming at V came to 4 bases and at J to 8 bases, leaving 5 bases not matched to a gene. Germline V gene data show CDR1 as SGHDT and CDR2 as YYEEEE. The CDR3 loop reads CASSPTGWGYTF. Written as DNA, the CDR3 is TGTGCCAGCAGCCCGACAGGGTGGGGCTACACCTTC.